The rows below give T cell receptor beta chains drawn from one sample of a study of T-cell memory formation after mild COVID-19. Each CDR3 protein is one row after TCRdb ran MiXCR on the 5' RACE reads. The table lists under 300,000 distinct CDR3 sequences, about 20% of them singletons. What was sequenced was PBMCs or a T cell subset sorted from them (not recorded which). The origin of the receptors is a young man who had mild COVID-19 (a few samples of this study predate the infection). Cell type and time point are not known. The CDR3 runs from the conserved cysteine through the conserved F or W. The D gene is left open where the match is weak. Size values are once, few and many counts, or a class for expanded clones, and some rows have none.

TRBV7-2	TRBJ1-6	-	-	CASGPLTRNSPLHF	TGTGCCAGCGGACCCCTTACGAGAAATTCACCCCTCCACTTT
TRBV5-6	TRBJ2-2	TRBD1	few	CASSGTGSTGELFF	TGTGCCAGCAGCGGGACAGGGTCTACCGGGGAGCTGTTTTTT
TRBV29-1	TRBJ1-2	-	few	CSVEDRVGSNTF	TGCAGCGTTGAAGATCGGGTCGGGTCGAACACCTTC
TRBV3-1	TRBJ1-5	-	few	CASSQVGYNQPQHF	TGTGCCAGCAGCCAAGTCGGGTACAATCAGCCCCAGCATTTT
TRBV10-3	TRBJ2-7	TRBD1	few	CAITGTGYEQYF	TGTGCCATCACCGGGACAGGCTACGAGCAGTACTTC
TRBV12-3/TRBV12-4	TRBJ1-1	-	-	CASSAERGTEAFF	TGTGCCAGCAGTGCCGAGCGGGGCACTGAAGCTTTCTTT
TRBV6-6	TRBJ2-3	-	-	CASDSSSSDTQYF	TGTGCCAGCGACAGTAGTTCCTCAGATACGCAGTATTTT
TRBV4-1	TRBJ1-1	TRBD1	many	CASSQYAGTALNTEAFF	TGCGCCAGCAGCCAATACGCCGGGACAGCTCTTAACACTGAAGCTTTCTTT
TRBV20-1	TRBJ2-5	TRBD1	few	CSASRQGASETQYF	TGCAGTGCTAGCCGTCAGGGGGCAAGTGAGACCCAGTACTTC
TRBV4-2	TRBJ2-7	-	many	CASSLHSAGEQYF	TGTGCCAGCAGCCTCCACAGCGCAGGCGAGCAGTACTTC
TRBV5-4	TRBJ2-3	-	few	CASSLVGTLVRDTQYF	TGTGCCAGCAGCTTGGTCGGGACACTTGTTCGGGATACGCAGTATTTT
TRBV6-1	TRBJ2-1	TRBD2	-	CASSGTGTSGVSSYNEQFF	TGTGCCAGCAGTGGAACCGGGACTAGCGGGGTAAGCTCCTACAATGAGCAGTTCTTC
TRBV5-5	TRBJ2-1	TRBD1	-	CASSLEGGTGANEQFF	TGTGCCAGCAGCTTGGAAGGCGGGACAGGGGCGAATGAGCAGTTCTTC
TRBV5-1	TRBJ1-1	-	-	CASSLGVGGSDTEAFF	TGCGCCAGCAGCTTGGGGGTCGGGGGATCGGACACTGAAGCTTTCTTT
TRBV2	TRBJ2-1	-	few	CASSVAPQQFF	TGTGCCAGCAGCGTAGCTCCCCAGCAGTTCTTC
TRBV3-2	TRBJ2-5	-	few	CASSDRQGPYQETQYF	TGTGCCAGCAGCGACCGACAGGGCCCCTATCAAGAGACCCAGTACTTC
TRBV3-1	TRBJ2-5	-	few	CASSPSRGGQTQYF	TGTGCCAGCAGCCCCTCGCGGGGTGGGCAGACCCAGTACTTC
TRBV12-3/TRBV12-4	TRBJ1-2	-	-	CASSHRDGYTF	TGTGCCAGCAGCCACAGGGATGGCTACACCTTC
TRBV6-1	TRBJ1-2	TRBD1	-	CASSEAATGTLYGYTF	TGTGCCAGCAGTGAAGCCGCGACAGGGACCCTCTATGGCTACACCTTC
TRBV7-6	TRBJ2-7	-	-	CASSSLRVGGEQYF	TGTGCCAGCAGCTCTCTCAGGGTGGGCGGCGAGCAGTACTTC
TRBV18	TRBJ1-3	-	-	CASSGDENTIYF	TGTGCCAGCTCAGGGGACGAAAACACCATATATTTT
TRBV24-1	TRBJ2-3	-	few	CATSGGVPGYSDTQYF	TGTGCCACCAGTGGGGGAGTCCCGGGATACTCAGATACGCAGTATTTT
TRBV24-1	TRBJ1-1	-	few	CATRPGITEAFF	TGTGCCACCAGACCCGGGATTACCGAAGCTTTCTTT
TRBV2	TRBJ2-5	-	few	CASSRDIGETQYF	TGTGCCAGCAGCAGGGACATCGGGGAGACCCAGTACTTC
TRBV4-3	TRBJ1-1	-	-	CASSQALQVFF	TGCGCCAGCAGCCAAGCCCTACAGGTGTTCTTT
TRBV20-1	TRBJ1-4	-	few	CSARGGPNEKLFF	TGCAGTGCCCGGGGGGGTCCTAATGAAAAACTGTTTTTT
TRBV20-1	TRBJ2-2	-	few	CSARGDGELFF	TGCAGTGCTAGGGGCGACGGGGAGCTGTTTTTT
TRBV2	TRBJ2-3	-	few	CASTPWVGRRETDTQYF	TGTGCCAGCACCCCCTGGGTCGGACGCCGAGAAACAGATACGCAGTATTTT
TRBV7-3	TRBJ2-3	TRBD1	-	CASSFPTGGTDTQYF	TGTGCCAGCAGCTTCCCGACAGGGGGCACAGATACGCAGTATTTT
TRBV29-1	TRBJ2-1	-	-	CSVEQPGSNEQFF	TGCAGCGTTGAACAGCCAGGGTCAAATGAGCAGTTCTTC
TRBV6-2/TRBV6-3	TRBJ1-2	-	few	CASSETSYGYTF	TGTGCCAGCTCGGAGACCTCCTATGGCTACACCTTC
TRBV6-6	TRBJ1-1	TRBD1	few	CASSWTGRNTEAFF	TGTGCCAGCAGTTGGACAGGGAGGAACACTGAAGCTTTCTTT
TRBV12-3/TRBV12-4	TRBJ2-7	TRBD1	few	CASVTTHRGFPYEQYF	TGTGCCAGCGTTACCACTCACAGGGGTTTCCCCTACGAGCAGTACTTC
TRBV4-1	TRBJ1-4	-	many	CASSLGGAEKLFF	TGCGCCAGCAGCCTGGGGGGAGCGGAAAAACTGTTTTTT
TRBV6-5	TRBJ2-5	-	few	CASRVWLEETQYF	TGTGCCAGCAGGGTCTGGCTAGAGGAGACCCAGTACTTC
TRBV29-1	TRBJ2-5	-	-	CSVLTAAETQYF	TGCAGCGTTTTGACAGCGGCAGAGACCCAGTACTTC
TRBV10-3	TRBJ2-7	TRBD1	few	CATRGTGSYEQYF	TGTGCCACCAGGGGGACAGGGAGCTACGAGCAGTACTTC
TRBV6-5	TRBJ2-7	TRBD1	few	CASSERDRGLGEQYF	TGTGCCAGCAGCGAACGGGACAGGGGGCTTGGCGAGCAGTACTTC
TRBV6-6	TRBJ1-1	TRBD1	-	CASSYPQGAEAFF	TGTGCCAGCAGTTACCCACAGGGGGCTGAAGCTTTCTTT
TRBV6-6	TRBJ2-7	TRBD1	-	CASSFPPGQDYEQYF	TGTGCCAGCAGTTTCCCCCCTGGACAGGATTACGAGCAGTACTTC
TRBV10-2	TRBJ1-2	-	-	CASSETYTHTSYGYTF	TGCGCCAGCAGTGAGACCTACACACACACCTCATATGGCTACACCTTC
TRBV19	TRBJ2-7	-	few	CASSQRTRSIGEQYF	TGTGCCAGTAGTCAGCGGACTCGAAGCATCGGGGAGCAGTACTTC